Presented here are 4 T cell receptor beta chains from one specimen sequenced in a study of T-cell reconstitution after alpha-beta-depleted transplantation in children. Preparation of the TCRbeta library used unique molecular identifiers. Each CDR3 protein gets one entry after TCRdb re-called the PCR reads with MiXCR. The profile shows 550,000 to 800,000 distinct CDR3 sequences, 10% to 15% of them singletons. The input for sequencing was PBMCs, taken before TCRalphabeta/CD19-depleted stem cell transplant. Receptor source: a girl aged 2 to 9 with congenital amegakaryocytic thrombocytopenia, due to receive a stem cell transplant.

J is TRBJ2-1 and V is TRBV4-1; maybe TRBD2 (5 bases). The CDR3 is made up of 15 amino acids. CDR1 is MGHRA, CDR2 YSYEKL, per germline. V was trimmed by 2 bases and J by 9 bases, leaving 17 bases between them. The CDR3 coding sequence is TGCGCCAGCAGCCAACCGGGCTCAGCCCGGGGTGAGCAGTTCTTC. Translation: CASSQPGSARGEQFF.

The table lists this clonotype with a few counts. The gene calls are TRBV12-3 or TRBV12-4 and TRBJ2-3, with a possible D match to TRBD1 (5 bases). V lost 3 bases to trimming and J lost 0 bases, with 13 bases between them. The CDR3 is 16 residues long. The CDR3 here is CASSFTRVISTDTQYF. The CDR3 nucleotides are TGTGCCAGCAGTTTTACCAGGGTCATAAGCACAGATACGCAGTATTTT.

At least ten counts were recorded for this clonotype. The gene calls are TRBV6-1 and TRBJ1-1; no firm D call. Trimming stripped 6 bases from V and 5 bases from J, with 19 bases between. There are 15 residues in the CDR3. Looked up from germline, CDR1 is MNHNS and CDR2 is SASEGT. The chain's CDR3 is CASSPAEGWVTEAFF. Written as DNA, the CDR3 is TGTGCCAGCAGCCCTGCTGAAGGGTGGGTAACTGAAGCTTTCTTT.

This clonotype was seen at least ten times. V gene TRBV29-1 combines with J gene TRBJ1-1; a possible D gene is TRBD1 (5 bases). The CDR3 contains 12 residues. From germline, CDR1 is SQVTM and CDR2 ANQGSEA. V gave up 4 bases and J gave up 5 bases, with 11 bases separating them. CDR3 DNA: TGCAGCGTTGCCTACCAGGGTACTGAAGCTTTCTTT. Amino acids: CSVAYQGTEAFF.